The clone carrying this T cell receptor (beta chain) has at least ten counts. Its antigen is still unknown. This specimen comes from a study of regulatory T cells in long-lasting Graves disease. Study-level background: Newly diagnosed Graves' patients had taken antithyroid drugs under 3 months.

Trimming left V 3 bases short and J 3 bases short, with 8 bases between. The germline CDR1 and CDR2 sequences are SQVTM and ANQGSEA. CDR3 size: 12 residues. Findings of the study overall: It was in persistent disease that TRBV28, TRBJ1-2 and TRBJ2-5 were favored.

Time point specified: newly diagnosed GD, antithyroid drugs for less than 3 months. Construction of the TCR library relied on RNA isolated from PBMCs. Patients came from an endocrinology department in Xi'an, China. Researchers made TCR beta libraries by using iRepertoire HTBI primers and running Arm-PCR on CDR3 regions. TCRdb used MiXCR to reprocess the multiplex PCR reads, holding one entry per CDR3 protein. The sample yields 400,000 to 500,000 distinct CDR3 sequences, about a sixth seen once. The same specimen was also included in a second study, on T cells in Graves' hyperthyroidism and ophthalmopathy.

Sequenced material: peripheral blood mononuclear cells (PBMCs), taken at new diagnosis, from a patient treated with antithyroid drugs. This chain links TRBV29-1 with TRBJ1-2; D remains unclear. This TCR was recovered from a woman in her 30s with Graves disease. Written as DNA, the CDR3 is TGCAGCGTTGATCTAAGCGACTATGGCTACACCTTC. Translation: CSVDLSDYGYTF.